Below, one T cell receptor beta chain is given with its context. The germline CDR1 and CDR2 sequences are SGHTA and FQGTGA. This CDR3 is 13 amino acids long. V was pared by 5 bases and J by 2 bases, with 9 bases between. This sample stems from a study of T cell responses to AZD1222 COVID-19 vaccine. The method was immunoSEQ multiplex PCR; TCRdb's version includes in-frame clones alone and lacks a portion of them. This repertoire shows around 78,000 clones, over 80% found once; its top ten account for about 4.9%. This specimen was peripheral blood, taken on day 0 of MenACWY control vaccination. The chain combines TRBV7-3 with TRBJ1-1; D unresolved. This clonotype originated in an adult in good health. The CDR3: CASSPRVNTEAFF. DNA of the CDR3: TGTGCCAGCAGCCCGAGGGTTAACACTGAAGCTTTCTTT.